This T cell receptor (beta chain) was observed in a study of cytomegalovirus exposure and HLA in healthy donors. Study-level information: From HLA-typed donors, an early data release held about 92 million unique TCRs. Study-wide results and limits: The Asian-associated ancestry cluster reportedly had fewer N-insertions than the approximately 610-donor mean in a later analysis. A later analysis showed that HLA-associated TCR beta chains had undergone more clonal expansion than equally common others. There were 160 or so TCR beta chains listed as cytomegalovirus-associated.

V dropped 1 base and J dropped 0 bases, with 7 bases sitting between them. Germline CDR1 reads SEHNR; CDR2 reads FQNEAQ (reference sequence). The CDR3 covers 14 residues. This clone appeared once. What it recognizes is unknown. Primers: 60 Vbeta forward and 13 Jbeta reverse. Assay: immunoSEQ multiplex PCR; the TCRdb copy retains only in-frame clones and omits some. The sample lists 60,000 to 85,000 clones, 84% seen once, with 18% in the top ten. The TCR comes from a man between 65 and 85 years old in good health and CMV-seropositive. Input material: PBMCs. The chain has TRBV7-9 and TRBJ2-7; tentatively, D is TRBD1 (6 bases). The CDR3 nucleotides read TGTGCCAGCAGCTTAGAAGGGGGCTCCTACGAGCAGTACTTC. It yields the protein CASSLEGGSYEQYF.